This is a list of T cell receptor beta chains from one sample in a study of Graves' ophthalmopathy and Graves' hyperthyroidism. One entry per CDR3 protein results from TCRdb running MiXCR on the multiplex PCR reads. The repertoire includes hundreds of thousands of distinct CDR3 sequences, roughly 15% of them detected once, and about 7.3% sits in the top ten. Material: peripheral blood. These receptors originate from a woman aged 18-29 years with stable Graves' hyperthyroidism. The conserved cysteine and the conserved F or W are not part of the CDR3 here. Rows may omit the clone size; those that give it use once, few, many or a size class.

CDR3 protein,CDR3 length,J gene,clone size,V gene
ASSLMWTETQY,11,TRBJ2-5,many,TRBV28
SAVPGQGARAYEQY,14,TRBJ2-7,many,TRBV20-1
ASSVRGVPNSPLH,13,TRBJ1-6,many,TRBV9
ASSEGTFNSGANVLT,15,TRBJ2-6,few,TRBV6-1
ASRAGGSGEQY,11,TRBJ2-7,-,TRBV19
ATSDVQGNQPQH,12,TRBJ1-5,many,TRBV24-1
ASNRGYYEQY,10,TRBJ2-7,many,TRBV6-2/TRBV6-3
ATRQGRGISEAF,12,TRBJ1-1,many,TRBV2
ASSFPRTGPRDNEQY,15,TRBJ2-7,many,TRBV11-1
ASSLEQGAYGYT,12,TRBJ1-2,many,TRBV7-2
ASSVAPRTGEEQY,13,TRBJ2-7,few,TRBV9
ASSLGRDIKY,10,TRBJ2-4,few,TRBV5-1
AAGQGGSPLH,10,TRBJ1-6,many,TRBV6-1
ASSDPTSGSQETQY,14,TRBJ2-5,many,TRBV10-1
ASSDPRDATDTQY,13,TRBJ2-3,-,TRBV10-1
AISERGADTEAF,12,TRBJ1-1,many,TRBV10-3
ATSRDGRALSYEQY,14,TRBJ2-7,many,TRBV15
ASSYGTRGGYT,11,TRBJ1-2,-,TRBV6-5
SAGGQGGDYGYT,12,TRBJ1-2,many,TRBV20-1
ASSSGQLAKNTEAF,14,TRBJ1-1,-,TRBV7-9
ASSMGQGPQETQY,13,TRBJ2-5,many,TRBV7-2
ASSLARDSGMSQY,13,TRBJ2-5,many,TRBV7-2
ASSWTANNSPLH,12,TRBJ1-6,many,TRBV25-1
ASSSGTGDYGYT,12,TRBJ1-2,many,TRBV5-1
ASRLDRFSGELF,12,TRBJ2-2,few,TRBV6-1
ASSQITGSPLH,11,TRBJ1-6,many,TRBV4-1
ASSLEGRHSGNTIY,14,TRBJ1-3,many,TRBV11-2
ASSLYGYGYT,10,TRBJ1-2,many,TRBV27